A single sample is the source of the 27 T cell receptor beta chains below, sequenced in a study of blood T cell repertoires in COVID-19. Produced via immunoSEQ multiplex PCR; TCRdb's table is partial and in-frame only. The sample contains 120,000 to 150,000 clones, more than 70% of which appear only once. The specimen sequenced was peripheral blood. The receptor set was obtained from a man aged 50-59 years with active or convalescent COVID-19.

The V gene is TRBV7-8, the J gene TRBJ2-7; 9 bases are shared with TRBD2. Germline V gene lookup returns CDR1 SGHVS and CDR2 FQNEAQ. The trim removed 3 bases at V and 2 bases at J, leaving 5 bases unmatched. This CDR3 has 15 residues. This CDR3 reads CASSLISGGPYEQYF. The DNA of the CDR3 is TGTGCCAGCAGCTTGATTAGCGGGGGACCCTACGAGCAGTACTTC.

This chain links TRBV19 with TRBJ2-7, with 10 nucleotides matching TRBD1. J gave up 7 bases and V 5 bases, and 5 bases lay outside the gene matches. Germline assignment: CDR1 LNHDA and CDR2 SQIVND (reference sequence). The CDR3 extends over 13 amino acids. CDR3 loop: CASSPGQGTEQYF. The CDR3 coding sequence is TGTGCCAGTAGTCCGGGACAGGGGACGGAGCAGTACTTC.

The chain carries TRBV6-6 and TRBJ2-7, with D uncertain. Germline V gene lookup returns CDR1 MNHNY and CDR2 SVGAGI (reference sequence). Trimming took off 7 bases at V and 7 bases at J, with 17 bases between the two ends. The CDR3 contains 13 residues. The CDR3 region is CASTPPGPGEQYF. CDR3 DNA sequence: TGTGCCAGCACTCCTCCGGGTCCTGGGGAGCAGTACTTC.

The gene calls are TRBV5-1 and TRBJ1-4; possibly TRBD1 for D (5 bases). The V end was cut by 1 base, the J end by 1 base, with 5 bases between. Per the germline V gene, CDR1 is SGHRS and CDR2 is YFSETQ. There are 14 residues in the CDR3. CDR3 sequence (DNA): TGCGCCAGCAGCTTGCAGGGAACTAATGAAAAACTGTTTTTT. It translates to CASSLQGTNEKLFF.

This sequence joins TRBV6-5 and TRBJ2-1, with D possibly being TRBD2 (6 bases). Germline CDR1 reads MNHEY; CDR2 reads SVGAGI. Trimming took 0 bases from V and 4 from J, leaving 10 bases between them. The length of the CDR3 is 15 residues. This chain's CDR3 is CASSYSGRTYNEQFF. The CDR3 DNA sequence: TGTGCCAGCAGTTACTCCGGGAGAACGTACAATGAGCAGTTCTTC.

The rearrangement uses TRBV4-3 and TRBJ2-2, with TRBD1 matching 9 bases. The J segment lost 4 bases and the V segment lost 3 bases, leaving 9 bases of the junction unmatched. The CDR3 totals 17 residues. Germline CDR1 LGHNA, CDR2 YSLEER. The CDR3 is CASSQGRGQGLTGELFF. CDR3 nucleotide sequence: TGCGCCAGCAGCCAGGGGAGGGGACAGGGCCTCACCGGGGAGCTGTTTTTT.

The chain employs TRBV19 and TRBJ2-3, with TRBD2 identical over 10 bases. CDR1 and CDR2 (germline): LNHDA, SQIVND (reference sequence). The junction had 12 bases not matched to a gene; V was cut back by 6 bases and J by 0 bases. The CDR3 has 18 residues. CDR3 in DNA: TGTGCCAGTAGGGGTCTTAGCGGGAGGCCGTCTAGCACAGATACGCAGTATTTT. Its translation: CASRGLSGRPSSTDTQYF.

The DNA of the CDR3 is TGTGCCAGCAGCCCCCAGGGGGGACTCGGTGAAAAACTGTTTTTT. Amino acids: CASSPQGGLGEKLFF. The chain is built from TRBV7-8 and TRBJ1-4, with 7 bases that match TRBD1. The CDR3 length is 15 residues. Germline V gene sequence: CDR1 SGHVS, CDR2 FQNEAQ. With V trimmed by 5 bases and J by 7 bases, 10 bases remained unmatched. The complete variable domain, with remaining parts taken from reference TRBV7-8 and TRBJ1-4, reads GAGVSQSPRYKVAKRGQDVALRCDPISGHVSLFWYQQALGQGPEFLTYFQNEAQLDKSGLPSDRFFAERPEGSVSTLKIQRTQQEDSAVYLCASSPQGGLGEKLFFGSGTQLSVL.

The V gene is TRBV7-3, the J gene TRBJ1-1, with TRBD1 matching 10 bases. J was trimmed by 3 bases and V by 5 bases; bases with no gene match: 6. Germline assignment: CDR1 SGHTA and CDR2 FQGTGA. The CDR3 extends over 15 amino acids. CDR3 sequence reads: CASSPTGGPDTEAFF. CDR3 DNA: TGTGCCAGCAGCCCGACAGGGGGCCCAGACACTGAAGCTTTCTTT.

The chain links TRBV27 to TRBJ2-3; 12 bases align to TRBD2. Per germline, CDR1 MNHEY and CDR2 SMNVEV (reference sequence). V trimming: 5 bases; J trimming: 2 bases; junction bases outside the gene matches: 8. The length of the CDR3 is 17 residues. CDR3 sequence reads: CASSPQGLAGITDTQYF. The DNA of the CDR3 is TGTGCCAGCAGTCCGCAAGGACTAGCGGGAATCACAGATACGCAGTATTTT.

This sequence joins TRBV28 and TRBJ1-2; 7 bases are shared with TRBD1. V shed 6 bases and J 7 bases; nucleotides not matched to a gene: 5. This CDR3 contains 12 residues. The germline V gene encodes CDR1 MDHEN and CDR2 SYDVKM. DNA for the CDR3: TGTGCCAGCAGCTTGACAGGGAGTGGCTACACCTTC. As protein: CASSLTGSGYTF.

This chain uses TRBV20-1 with TRBJ2-2, with 8 bases aligning to TRBD1. The germline CDR1 and CDR2 sequences are DFQATT and SNEGSKA (reference sequence). V lost 3 bases, J lost 14 bases, and 5 bases stayed unmatched. The CDR3 totals 11 residues. DNA of the CDR3: TGCAGTGCTAGGGGCAGGGGGCGCCTGTTTTTT. It is translated as CSARGRGRLFF.

The chain couples TRBV9 to TRBJ2-1, with a possible D match to TRBD2 (6 bases). The V end lost 3 bases, the J end lost 4 bases, and 11 bases lay between the germline ends. The germline gives CDR1 SGDLS, CDR2 YYNGEE. This CDR3 has 14 residues. The CDR3 loop reads CASSGRDWYNEQFF. CDR3 sequence (DNA): TGTGCCAGCAGCGGCCGGGACTGGTACAATGAGCAGTTCTTC.

This clone was observed a handful of times. V and J are TRBV11-2 and TRBJ2-7; TRBD1 agrees at 8 bases. From germline, CDR1 is SGHAT and CDR2 FQNNGV. The CDR3 runs 16 residues. Trimming took 1 base from V and 2 from J; bases not matched to a gene: 7. CDR3 in amino acids: CASSLGVTGAAYEQYF. Written as DNA, the CDR3 is TGTGCCAGCAGCTTAGGTGTGACAGGGGCGGCCTACGAGCAGTACTTC. The entire variable domain, with the rest obtained from reference TRBV11-2 and TRBJ2-7, is as follows: EAGVAQSPRYKIIEKRQSVAFWCNPISGHATLYWYQQILGQGPKLLIQFQNNGVVDDSQLPKDRFSAERLKGVDSTLKIQPAKLEDSAVYLCASSLGVTGAAYEQYFGPGTRLTVT.

This rearrangement joins TRBV7-8 to TRBJ2-3, with TRBD1 matching over 7 bases. This CDR3 spans 14 amino acids. V trimming: 5 bases; J trimming: 6 bases; junction bases outside the gene matches: 8. Germline loops: CDR1 SGHVS, CDR2 FQNEAQ. The CDR3 region is CASSHRQGRDTQYF. The CDR3 nucleotides are TGTGCCAGCAGCCATAGACAGGGAAGGGATACGCAGTATTTT.

The chain carries TRBV2 and TRBJ1-4; 11 bases are a match to TRBD1. Per germline, CDR1 SNHLY and CDR2 FYNNEI. V shed 6 bases and J 5 bases; nucleotides not matched to a gene: 5. This CDR3 region has 15 residues. Here the CDR3 DNA reads TGTGCCAGCAGGAGGGGACAGGGGGAGAATGAAAAACTGTTTTTT. Amino acid sequence: CASRRGQGENEKLFF.

By share, this clone ranks as medium-sized. V and J are TRBV6-2 or TRBV6-3 and TRBJ2-7, with 8 bases matching TRBD1. The J segment lost 5 bases and the V segment lost 2 bases, leaving 5 bases of the junction unmatched. CDR1 and CDR2 (germline): MNHEY, SVGEGT. The CDR3 extends over 14 amino acids. CDR3 sequence (DNA): TGTGCCAGCAGTTACATTCAGGGGGCCAACGAGCAGTACTTC. Translation: CASSYIQGANEQYF.

The rearrangement links TRBV24-1 to TRBJ2-5; 9 bases line up with TRBD1. The CDR3 consists of 15 residues. Germline V gives CDR1 KGHDR, CDR2 SFDVKD. The junction had 5 bases not matched to a gene; V was cut back by 7 bases and J by 0 bases. The CDR3 DNA is TGTGCCACCAGCGCGACAGGGGGATACCAAGAGACCCAGTACTTC. Translating gives CATSATGGYQETQYF.

The chain combines TRBV28 with TRBJ2-7; TRBD2 matches at 9 bases. V dropped 5 bases and J dropped 3; count of bases not matched to a gene: 5. In germline, CDR1 is MDHEN, CDR2 SYDVKM. This CDR3 region has 14 residues. The CDR3 protein is CASSGTSLDYEQYF. CDR3 in DNA: TGTGCCAGCAGTGGGACTAGCCTGGACTACGAGCAGTACTTC.

The chain recombines TRBV29-1 with TRBJ2-3, with TRBD1 identical over 7 bases. The ends lost 8 bases at V and 4 bases at J; junction bases unmatched: 12. Germline CDR1 is SQVTM and CDR2 is ANQGSEA. The CDR3 is made up of 14 amino acids. The CDR3 DNA is TGCAGCACCGGACAGGCCCTGGCCGCAGATACGCAGTATTTT. Protein sequence: CSTGQALAADTQYF.

The table lists this clone with a few counts. The chain joins TRBV7-9 to TRBJ2-1; no reliable D call. V gave up 5 bases and J gave up 0 bases, with 11 bases separating them. The CDR3 has 15 residues. The germline V gene has CDR1 SEHNR and CDR2 FQNEAQ (reference sequence). The CDR3 DNA sequence: TGTGCCAGCAGCCCACCACTACCCTCCTACAATGAGCAGTTCTTC. It translates to CASSPPLPSYNEQFF.

Only a few counts were recorded for this clone. The chain links TRBV12-3 or TRBV12-4 to TRBJ1-5; D is unclear. The ends were cut back, 3 bases at V and 2 bases at J, with 5 bases in the middle. The CDR3 contains 13 residues. The CDR3 DNA follows: TGTGCCAGCAGTTTTGGCCGCAATCAGCCCCAGCATTTT. Protein product: CASSFGRNQPQHF.

V is TRBV5-1 and J is TRBJ1-1, with 10 nucleotides matching TRBD1. The germline V gene has CDR1 SGHRS and CDR2 YFSETQ. The CDR3 length is 15 residues. V lost 0 bases to trimming and J lost 4 bases; unmatched junction nucleotides: 3. CDR3 residues: CASSLGGQGSTEAFF. For the CDR3, the DNA is TGCGCCAGCAGCTTGGGGGGACAGGGGTCCACTGAAGCTTTCTTT.

V and J are TRBV7-2 and TRBJ2-2, with TRBD1 matching over 9 bases. Trimming at V came to 2 bases and at J to 5 bases, leaving 15 bases not matched to a gene. The germline V gene has CDR1 SGHTA and CDR2 FQGNSA. The CDR3 is 19 amino acids. CDR3 residues: CASSLRLGAGTGRTGELFF. CDR3 nucleotide sequence: TGTGCCAGCAGCTTAAGACTAGGGGCCGGGACAGGGAGAACCGGGGAGCTGTTTTTT.

V is TRBV5-6 and J is TRBJ2-2; maybe TRBD1 (5 bases). This CDR3 is 15 amino acids long. CDR1 SGHDT and CDR2 YYEEEE come from the germline V gene. With 0 bases removed from V and 4 bases from J, the gap between germline ends came to 10 bases. CDR3 sequence reads: CASSLGTRLTGELFF. The CDR3 DNA reads as TGTGCCAGCAGCTTGGGGACAAGGCTCACCGGGGAGCTGTTTTTT.

This rearrangement joins TRBV9 to TRBJ2-1, with unresolved D. The germline gives CDR1 SGDLS, CDR2 YYNGEE. The CDR3 contains 16 residues. Between the trimmed V and J ends, which lost 1 base and 0 bases, there was a span of 11 bases. CDR3 in DNA: TGTGCCAGCAGCGTATTTGAGAAAAGCTCCTACAATGAGCAGTTCTTC. Its protein product is CASSVFEKSSYNEQFF.

The genes are TRBV4-1 and TRBJ2-5; the D gene is possibly TRBD2 (5 bases). Germline CDR1 reads MGHRA; CDR2 reads YSYEKL. Trimming pared 0 bases from V and 5 bases from J, leaving 7 bases between. CDR3 length equals 13 residues. In nucleotides, the CDR3 is TGCGCCAGCAGCCAAGATTGGGAGGAGACCCAGTACTTC. This sequence encodes CASSQDWEETQYF.